These T cell receptor beta chains were read from a single sample in a study of T cell changes during pregnancy in multiple sclerosis. Some clones are missing from TCRdb's copy, which holds only in-frame ones; the method was immunoSEQ multiplex PCR. The profile shows tens of thousands of clones, 80% to 95% of them singletons. Sequencing was performed on CD4+ T cells from peripheral blood mononuclear cells, taken in the third trimester of pregnancy. Every receptor here comes from a female donor with multiple sclerosis, enrolled in a pregnancy study. Both conserved end residues are part of each CDR3. Fields, in order: V gene, clone size, J gene, D gene, CDR3 DNA, CDR3 protein. A D gene is named only where the DNA matches it firmly. Not all rows give a size; the values are once, few, many and, for expanded clones, a class.

>TRBV29-1|NA|TRBJ1-4|NA
TGCAGCGTTCTCATAGGGGCGTATGAAAAACTGTTTTTT
CSVLIGAYEKLFF
>TRBV6-5|NA|TRBJ1-4|NA
TGTGCCAGCGGTAGAGTTAATGAAAAACTGTTTTTT
CASGRVNEKLFF
>TRBV30|NA|TRBJ2-2|NA
TGTGCCTGGAGTCCCCTTGCCGGGGAGCTGTTTTTT
CAWSPLAGELFF
>TRBV19|NA|TRBJ2-6|TRBD1
TGTGCCAGTAGTACGACAGGGTCTGGGGCCAACGTCCTGACTTTC
CASSTTGSGANVLTF
>TRBV7-2|NA|TRBJ2-1|TRBD2
TGTGCCAGCAGCTTAGATCCTAGCGGGAGGGGCAATGAGCAGTTCTTC
CASSLDPSGRGNEQFF
>TRBV6-1|NA|TRBJ2-3|TRBD1
TGTGCCAGCGGGACAGCGGTTTCCACAGATACGCAGTATTTT
CASGTAVSTDTQYF
>TRBV7-9|NA|TRBJ1-5|NA
TGTGCCAGCAGCTCAATCCAGGGGAGTAGCAATCAGCCCCAGCATTTT
CASSSIQGSSNQPQHF
>TRBV4-3|NA|TRBJ2-7|NA
TGCGCCAGCAGCCAAGAAGCCGGGTCCCCCTACGAGCAGTACTTC
CASSQEAGSPYEQYF
>TRBV6-5|NA|TRBJ2-7|NA
TGTGCCAGCAGTTACACGGCCGGGACACCTTCGGACGAGCAGTACTTC
CASSYTAGTPSDEQYF
>TRBV28|once|TRBJ2-5|NA
TGTGCCAGCAGACTGCGGCGGGAGACCCAGTACTTC
CASRLRRETQYF
>TRBV27|NA|TRBJ2-3|TRBD2
TGTGCCAGCAGTGCCCCGGTCGGGGCGGGAGGACGAGATACGCAGTATTTT
CASSAPVGAGGRDTQYF
>TRBV9|NA|TRBJ2-3|TRBD1
TGTGCCAGCAGCGTAGCACTCAGGGGGGATACGCAGTATTTT
CASSVALRGDTQYF
>TRBV5-1|NA|TRBJ2-3|TRBD2
TGCGCCAGCAGCTTGGATGGACTAGCGGGTTACACAGATACGCAGTATTTT
CASSLDGLAGYTDTQYF
>TRBV28|NA|TRBJ1-1|TRBD1
TGTGCCAGCAGTTTAGGAGGGGGCGGATGGAACACTGAAGCTTTCTTT
CASSLGGGGWNTEAFF
>TRBV7-2|NA|TRBJ1-1|NA
TGTGCCAGCAGCTTACGCACTGAAGCTTTCTTT
CASSLRTEAFF
>TRBV5-1|NA|TRBJ2-5|TRBD2
TGCGCCAGCAGCCGCAGCGGCGGGAGGCTCAAAGAGACCCAGTACTTC
CASSRSGGRLKETQYF
>TRBV29-1|NA|TRBJ1-1|TRBD1
TGCAGCGTACAAGGACAGGGGGCTGGTACTGAAGCTTTCTTT
CSVQGQGAGTEAFF